This TCR beta chain was profiled in a study of cytomegalovirus exposure and HLA in healthy donors. Healthy bone marrow donors formed the donor group. CDR3 length: 16 amino acids. Germline assignment: CDR1 SGHVS and CDR2 FQNEAQ. V lost 5 bases and J lost 0; bases outside the gene matches: 7. The primer mix had 60 Vbeta and 13 Jbeta primers. Repertoires were generated with immunoSEQ multiplex PCR, while TCRdb's copy carries only in-frame clones and drops some. In the table there are around 86,000 clones, more than 60% of which are singletons. This TCR was sampled from a man aged 50 or older in good health and CMV-seropositive. The chain couples TRBV7-8 to TRBJ2-1; TRBD2 agrees at 7 bases. Sequencing used PBMCs. CDR3: CASSPVGGGSYNEQFF. Here the CDR3 DNA reads TGTGCCAGCAGCCCCGTGGGGGGGGGCTCCTACAATGAGCAGTTCTTC.